Listed here is a single T cell receptor beta chain. The sample is drawn from a study of cytomegalovirus exposure and HLA in healthy donors. Vbeta (60) and Jbeta (13) primers were used in the PCR. Generated by immunoSEQ multiplex PCR, the TCRdb table keeps only in-frame clones and is missing some. The data contain tens of thousands of clones, about 70% of them singletons. The CDR3 consists of 16 residues. Trimming removed 4 bases from V and 1 base from J, with 12 bases in between. Germline CDR1 reads SGHNT; CDR2 reads YYREEE (reference sequence). Sequencing input: PBMCs. This clonotype originated in a woman aged 50 to 60 in good health and CMV-seropositive. The chain uses TRBV5-4 and TRBJ2-6; a weak D match, TRBD1 (5 bases). CDR3 DNA sequence: TGTGCCAGCAGCCCCAGAGCAGGGTCTGGGGCCAACGTCCTGACTTTC. It is translated as CASSPRAGSGANVLTF. The complete variable domain, with remaining parts taken from reference TRBV5-4 and TRBJ2-6, reads ETGVTQSPTHLIKTRGQQVTLRCSSQSGHNTVSWYQQALGQGPQFIFQYYREEENGRGNFPPRFSGLQFPNYSSELNVNALELDDSALYLCASSPRAGSGANVLTFGAGSRLTVL.